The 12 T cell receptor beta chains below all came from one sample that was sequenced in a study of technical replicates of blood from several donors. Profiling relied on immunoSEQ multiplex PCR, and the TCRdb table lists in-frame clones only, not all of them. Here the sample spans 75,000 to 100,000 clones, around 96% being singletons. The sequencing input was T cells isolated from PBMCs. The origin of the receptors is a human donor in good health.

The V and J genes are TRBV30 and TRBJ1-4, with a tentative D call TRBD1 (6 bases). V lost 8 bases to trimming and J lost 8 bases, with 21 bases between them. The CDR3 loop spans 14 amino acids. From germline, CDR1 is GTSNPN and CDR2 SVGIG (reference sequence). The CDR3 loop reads CARGARGDLEKLFF. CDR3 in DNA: TGTGCCCGGGGGGCCAGGGGCGATCTCGAAAAACTGTTTTTT. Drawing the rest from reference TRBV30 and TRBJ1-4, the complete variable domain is SQTIHQWPATLVQPVGSPLSLECTVEGTSNPNLYWYRQAAGRGLQLLFYSVGIGQISSEVPQNLSASRPQDRQFILSSKKLLLSDSGFYLCARGARGDLEKLFFGSGTQLSVL.

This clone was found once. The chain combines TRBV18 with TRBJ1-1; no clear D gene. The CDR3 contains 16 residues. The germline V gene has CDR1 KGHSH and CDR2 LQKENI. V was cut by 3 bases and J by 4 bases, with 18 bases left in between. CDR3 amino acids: CASSPRADLKGTEAFF. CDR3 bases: TGTGCCAGCTCACCGAGGGCAGACCTAAAGGGCACTGAAGCTTTCTTT.

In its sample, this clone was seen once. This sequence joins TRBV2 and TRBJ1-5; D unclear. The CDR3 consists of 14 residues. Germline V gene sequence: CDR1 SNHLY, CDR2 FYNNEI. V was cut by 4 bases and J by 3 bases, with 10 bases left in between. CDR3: CASSVRVNNQPQHF. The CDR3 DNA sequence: TGTGCCAGCAGTGTACGGGTCAACAATCAGCCCCAGCATTTT.

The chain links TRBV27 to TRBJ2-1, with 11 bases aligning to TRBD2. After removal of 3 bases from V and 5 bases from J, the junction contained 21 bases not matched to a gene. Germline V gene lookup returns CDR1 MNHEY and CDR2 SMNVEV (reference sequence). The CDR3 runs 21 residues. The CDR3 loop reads CASSFLGGPVTSGSRHNEQFF. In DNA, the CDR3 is TGTGCCAGCAGTTTTCTCGGGGGTCCTGTAACTAGCGGGAGTAGACACAATGAGCAGTTCTTC.

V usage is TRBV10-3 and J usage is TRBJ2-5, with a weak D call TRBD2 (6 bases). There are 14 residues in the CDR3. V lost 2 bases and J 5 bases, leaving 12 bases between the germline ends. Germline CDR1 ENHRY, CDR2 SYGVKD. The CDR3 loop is CAISETGVGETQYF. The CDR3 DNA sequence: TGTGCCATCAGTGAGACGGGAGTGGGGGAGACCCAGTACTTC.

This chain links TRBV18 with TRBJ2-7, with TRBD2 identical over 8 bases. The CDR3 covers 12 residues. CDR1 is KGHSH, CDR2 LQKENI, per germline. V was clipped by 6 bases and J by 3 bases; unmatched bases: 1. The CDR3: CASSGTSYEQYF. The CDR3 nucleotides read TGTGCCAGCTCGGGGACTAGCTACGAGCAGTACTTC.

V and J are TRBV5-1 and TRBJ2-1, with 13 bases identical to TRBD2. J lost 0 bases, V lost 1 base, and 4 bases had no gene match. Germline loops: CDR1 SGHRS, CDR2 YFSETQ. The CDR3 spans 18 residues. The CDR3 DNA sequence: TGCGCCAGCAGCTTGTTGGGACTAGCGGGGAGCTCCTACAATGAGCAGTTCTTC. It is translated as CASSLLGLAGSSYNEQFF.

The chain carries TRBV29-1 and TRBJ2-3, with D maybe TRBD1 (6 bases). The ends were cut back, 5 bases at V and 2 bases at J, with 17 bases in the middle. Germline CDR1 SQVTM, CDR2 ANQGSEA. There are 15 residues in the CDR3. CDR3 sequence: CSVRVDSLPTDTQYF. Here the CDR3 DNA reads TGCAGCGTTCGAGTGGACAGCCTTCCCACAGATACGCAGTATTTT.

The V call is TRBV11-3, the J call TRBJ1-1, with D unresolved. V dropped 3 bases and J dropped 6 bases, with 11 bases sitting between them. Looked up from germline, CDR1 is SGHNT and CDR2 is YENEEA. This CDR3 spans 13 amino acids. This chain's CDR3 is CASSLRVRAEAFF. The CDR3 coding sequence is TGTGCCAGCAGCTTGAGGGTAAGAGCTGAAGCTTTCTTT.

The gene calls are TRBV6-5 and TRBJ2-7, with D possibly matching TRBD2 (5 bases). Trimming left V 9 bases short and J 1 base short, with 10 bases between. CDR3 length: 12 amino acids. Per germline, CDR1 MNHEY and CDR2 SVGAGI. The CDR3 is CASRSGSYEQYF. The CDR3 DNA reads TGTGCCAGTCGGTCGGGGTCCTACGAGCAGTACTTC.

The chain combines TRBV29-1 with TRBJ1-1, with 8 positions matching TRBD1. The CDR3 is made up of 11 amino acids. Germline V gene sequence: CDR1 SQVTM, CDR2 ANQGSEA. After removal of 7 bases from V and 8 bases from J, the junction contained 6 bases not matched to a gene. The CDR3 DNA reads TGCAGCGCTCAACGACAGGGGGAAGCTTTCTTT. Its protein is CSAQRQGEAFF.

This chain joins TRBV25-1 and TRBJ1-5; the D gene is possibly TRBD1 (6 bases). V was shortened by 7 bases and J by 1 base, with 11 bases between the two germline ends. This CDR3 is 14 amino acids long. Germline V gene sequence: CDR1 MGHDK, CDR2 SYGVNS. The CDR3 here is CASKDSWSNQPQHF. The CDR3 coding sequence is TGTGCCAGCAAGGACAGTTGGAGCAATCAGCCCCAGCATTTT.